The rows below give T cell receptor beta chains drawn from one sample of a study of CD8 T cells in Susac syndrome. From the immunoSEQ multiplex PCR reads, TCRdb called clonotypes with MiXCR, one entry per CDR3 protein. The sample has approximately 120,000 distinct CDR3 sequences, about 92% seen once; the top ten hold 0.25% to 0.35%. Material: CD8+ T cells from PBMCs. Receptor source: a human donor with multiple sclerosis. Each CDR3 is given without its conserved first and last residue. Each record gives: J gene, V gene, CDR3 protein.

J gene: TRBJ1-3; V gene: TRBV9; CDR3 protein: ASSVAGSSGNTIY
J gene: TRBJ2-5; V gene: TRBV13; CDR3 protein: ASSLSGGAVETQY
J gene: TRBJ1-2; V gene: TRBV20-1; CDR3 protein: SARGGDYGYT
J gene: TRBJ2-7; V gene: TRBV20-1; CDR3 protein: SARDGTGSYEQY
J gene: TRBJ2-2; V gene: TRBV5-1; CDR3 protein: ASKMNTGELF
J gene: TRBJ2-5; V gene: TRBV18; CDR3 protein: ASSHGRFQETQY
J gene: TRBJ2-2; V gene: TRBV19; CDR3 protein: ASSGEEGVTGELF
J gene: TRBJ2-1; V gene: TRBV6-2/TRBV6-3; CDR3 protein: ASSYSVGGQPYNEQF
J gene: TRBJ1-1; V gene: TRBV27; CDR3 protein: ASSLDPNLEAF
J gene: TRBJ2-4; V gene: TRBV5-1; CDR3 protein: ASSPPTSGGAHIQY
J gene: TRBJ2-1; V gene: TRBV11-1; CDR3 protein: ASSSDRGYEQF
J gene: TRBJ2-7; V gene: TRBV13; CDR3 protein: ASSPEGGGVYEQY
J gene: TRBJ2-2; V gene: TRBV7-3; CDR3 protein: ASSLSGHYTGELF
J gene: TRBJ2-7; V gene: TRBV7-9; CDR3 protein: ASSWVRGAFSYEQY
J gene: TRBJ2-1; V gene: TRBV4-2; CDR3 protein: ASSQEAGGSYNEQF
J gene: TRBJ1-2; V gene: TRBV7-9; CDR3 protein: ASSFSLRENYGYT
J gene: TRBJ2-2; V gene: TRBV15; CDR3 protein: ATSREGTVRGGELF
J gene: TRBJ2-7; V gene: TRBV5-6; CDR3 protein: ASSPGDSPYEQY
J gene: TRBJ2-1; V gene: TRBV27; CDR3 protein: ASSPIAGGEQF
J gene: TRBJ1-5; V gene: TRBV28; CDR3 protein: ASSPRDQPQH
J gene: TRBJ1-1; V gene: TRBV6-1; CDR3 protein: ASSEVGTGGFTEAF
J gene: TRBJ2-1; V gene: TRBV11-1; CDR3 protein: ASSSEAGGQGNEQF
J gene: TRBJ1-2; V gene: TRBV24-1; CDR3 protein: ATSGLKTGQSNYGYT
J gene: TRBJ1-6; V gene: TRBV12-3/TRBV12-4; CDR3 protein: ASSRDYNSPLH
J gene: TRBJ1-5; V gene: TRBV15; CDR3 protein: ATSRLTENQPQH
J gene: TRBJ1-5; V gene: TRBV5-8; CDR3 protein: ASSPGLSNQPQH
J gene: TRBJ2-7; V gene: TRBV27; CDR3 protein: ASSDRGGTHYEQY
J gene: TRBJ2-7; V gene: TRBV6-1; CDR3 protein: ASIWGERYEQY
J gene: TRBJ2-7; V gene: TRBV7-9; CDR3 protein: ASSDRLSYEQY
J gene: TRBJ2-7; V gene: TRBV11-1; CDR3 protein: ASSLRGRGRSYEQY
J gene: TRBJ2-7; V gene: TRBV20-1; CDR3 protein: RASGGNKYEQY
J gene: TRBJ2-1; V gene: TRBV7-9; CDR3 protein: ASSSVRHNPYNEQF
J gene: TRBJ2-3; V gene: TRBV12-3/TRBV12-4; CDR3 protein: ATETGLTDTQY
J gene: TRBJ2-7; V gene: TRBV4-1; CDR3 protein: ASSLTHYYEQY
J gene: TRBJ2-2; V gene: TRBV6-5; CDR3 protein: ASSYPGRTPVTGELF
J gene: TRBJ1-3; V gene: TRBV7-9; CDR3 protein: ASSSDISSGNTIY
J gene: TRBJ1-3; V gene: TRBV20-1; CDR3 protein: SARDSWSGNTIY
J gene: TRBJ2-2; V gene: TRBV6-5; CDR3 protein: ASSWLREWNTGELF
J gene: TRBJ2-3; V gene: TRBV15; CDR3 protein: ATSTHTDTQY
J gene: TRBJ2-5; V gene: TRBV6-4; CDR3 protein: ASSRRRDSNQETQY
J gene: TRBJ2-7; V gene: TRBV4-1; CDR3 protein: ASSWDRSYEQY
J gene: TRBJ2-5; V gene: TRBV19; CDR3 protein: ASSMETGARKETQY
J gene: TRBJ1-1; V gene: TRBV4-1; CDR3 protein: ASSQVFLQGSMGEAF
J gene: TRBJ2-3; V gene: TRBV7-9; CDR3 protein: ASSFDTQY
J gene: TRBJ2-1; V gene: TRBV4-1; CDR3 protein: ASSQGTSDRSYNEQF
J gene: TRBJ2-2; V gene: TRBV27; CDR3 protein: ASSLRATGELF
J gene: TRBJ2-2; V gene: TRBV5-1; CDR3 protein: ASTGIANTGELF
J gene: TRBJ1-4; V gene: TRBV13; CDR3 protein: ASSGYSEKLF
J gene: TRBJ1-1; V gene: TRBV25-1; CDR3 protein: ASSDRGTEAF
J gene: TRBJ2-5; V gene: TRBV10-3; CDR3 protein: AISEIRHQETQY